The 25 T cell receptor beta chains given below trace back to one sample, sequenced in a study of T-cell reconstitution after alpha-beta-depleted transplantation in children. Unique molecular identifiers were incorporated during preparation of the TCRbeta library. TCRdb independently ran MiXCR on the PCR reads; one entry per CDR3 protein. The sample has 300,000 to 350,000 distinct CDR3 sequences, around 16% seen once. This sample comprised PBMCs, mostly from graft donor cells, obtained 360 days after TCRalphabeta/CD19-depleted stem cell transplant. These receptor sequences come from a male patient between 2 and 15 years old who had a stem cell transplant for acute lymphoblastic leukemia, so the T cells may come from the graft donor.

The chain joins TRBV5-4 to TRBJ2-4; 9 nucleotides match TRBD1. Trimming took 0 bases from V and 0 from J; bases not matched to a gene: 10. The CDR3 has 19 residues. Looked up from germline, CDR1 is SGHNT and CDR2 is YYREEE (reference sequence). The CDR3 protein is CASSLGTGATTLAKNIQYF. CDR3 sequence (DNA): TGTGCCAGCAGCTTGGGGACAGGGGCGACTACCTTAGCCAAAAACATTCAGTACTTC.

The chain recombines TRBV20-1 with TRBJ2-7, with 14 positions matching TRBD2. CDR3 size: 16 residues. Trimming cost V 2 bases and J 3 bases; bases outside gene matches: 6. CDR1 is DFQATT and CDR2 is SNEGSKA in the germline V gene (reference sequence). DNA of the CDR3: TGCAGTGCTAGACGAGGGACTAGCGGGAGTTTCTACGAGCAGTACTTC. The encoded protein is CSARRGTSGSFYEQYF.

This clonotype has more than one count but fewer than ten. The chain recombines TRBV4-1 with TRBJ1-1; tentatively, D is TRBD1 (5 bases). The CDR3 runs 15 residues. V lost 2 bases, J lost 7 bases, and 17 bases lay in between. Germline lookup yields CDR1 MGHRA and CDR2 YSYEKL. The CDR3 bases are TGCGCCAGCAGCCAAATCTCGGGACGGCGAAGTGAAGCTTTCTTT. Translated, it gives CASSQISGRRSEAFF.

The table lists this clonotype with a few counts. The V gene is TRBV4-2, the J gene TRBJ2-1; TRBD2 matches 9 bases. Germline V gene sequence: CDR1 LGHNA, CDR2 YNFKEQ. The CDR3 spans 15 residues. V was clipped by 1 base and J by 13 bases; unmatched bases: 11. The CDR3 DNA reads as TGTGCCAGCAGCCAAGGGGGACTAGCAGGGATGAATCAGTTCTTC. This gives the protein CASSQGGLAGMNQFF.

This clonotype was seen ten or more times. The V call is TRBV4-1, the J call TRBJ2-3; TRBD2 matches 11 bases. From germline, CDR1 is MGHRA and CDR2 YSYEKL. The CDR3 sequence is 15 residues long. V lost 3 bases and J lost 4; bases outside the gene matches: 3. Here the CDR3 reads CASSQGLADSDTQYF. Here the CDR3 DNA reads TGCGCCAGCAGCCAGGGACTAGCGGACTCAGATACGCAGTATTTT.

This clonotype appeared a few times. The chain is built from TRBV10-1 and TRBJ2-7; TRBD2 agrees at 13 bases. The germline CDR1 and CDR2 sequences are WNHNN and SYGVQD (reference sequence). The CDR3 covers 15 residues. V lost 1 base and J lost 6; bases outside the gene matches: 3. CDR3 protein: CASSEWTSGSSEQYF. Written as DNA, the CDR3 is TGCGCCAGCAGTGAGTGGACTAGCGGGAGCTCCGAGCAGTACTTC.

This clonotype was seen a handful of times. The V and J genes are TRBV27 and TRBJ2-1; TRBD2 aligns across 12 bases. V gave up 2 bases and J gave up 4 bases; unmatched junction bases: 12. The CDR3 is 19 residues long. CDR1 is MNHEY, CDR2 SMNVEV, per germline (reference sequence). The CDR3: CASSLRWDLAGGDYNEQFF. For the CDR3, the DNA is TGTGCCAGCAGTTTAAGGTGGGACCTAGCGGGAGGGGATTACAATGAGCAGTTCTTC.

The gene calls are TRBV11-2 and TRBJ2-7, with 7 bases lining up with TRBD2. The V and J ends lost 5 bases and 0 bases, in that order; junction bases with no gene match: 7. The CDR3 has 15 amino acids. The germline V gene has CDR1 SGHAT and CDR2 FQNNGV. CDR3 sequence (DNA): TGTGCCAGCAGCATACCGGGACTATTCTCCTACGAGCAGTACTTC. This codes for CASSIPGLFSYEQYF.

V gene TRBV24-1 combines with J gene TRBJ2-5; TRBD1 might be the D (6 bases). The CDR3 sequence is 17 residues long. Germline CDR1 is KGHDR and CDR2 is SFDVKD. Trimming took 2 bases from V and 3 from J, leaving 18 bases between them. The CDR3 coding sequence is TGTGCCACCAGTGATTCAGTACAGGGTGGTAGGAAAGAGACCCAGTACTTC. Its translation is CATSDSVQGGRKETQYF.

The table lists this clonotype with many counts. The chain couples TRBV7-9 to TRBJ2-5; D possibly corresponds to TRBD1 (5 bases). Trimming pared 3 bases from V and 6 bases from J, leaving 14 bases between. This CDR3 region has 14 residues. Germline lookup yields CDR1 SEHNR and CDR2 FQNEAQ (reference sequence). CDR3 sequence reads: CASSFPQSGKTQYF. CDR3 nucleotides: TGTGCCAGCAGCTTCCCACAGTCAGGGAAGACCCAGTACTTC.

V gene TRBV12-3 or TRBV12-4 combines with J gene TRBJ1-4, with D hard to call. V lost 6 bases to trimming and J lost 3 bases, with 14 bases between them. This CDR3 is built from 15 residues. CDR3 nucleotide sequence: TGTGCCAGCAGCCCGAGGAGGAGGCCTAATGAAAAACTGTTTTTT. Protein product: CASSPRRRPNEKLFF.

This chain joins TRBV15 and TRBJ1-4; D ambiguous. V lost 4 bases and J 4 bases, leaving 16 bases between the germline ends. Per the germline V gene, CDR1 is LNHNV and CDR2 is YYDKDF (reference sequence). The CDR3 is 16 residues long. DNA of the CDR3: TGTGCCACCAGCATCCGCCCCCGGGCCGGTAATGAAAAACTGTTTTTT. Translation gives CATSIRPRAGNEKLFF.

V and J are TRBV5-1 and TRBJ2-1; 10 nucleotides agree with TRBD1. V gave up 7 bases and J gave up 3 bases; unmatched junction bases: 7. This CDR3 is 15 amino acids long. Germline lookup yields CDR1 SGHRS and CDR2 YFSETQ. The CDR3 region has the DNA TGCGCCAGCGCCATTGGGACAGGGGTCTACAATGAGCAGTTCTTC. Amino acid sequence: CASAIGTGVYNEQFF. Full variable domain (remainder filled in from reference TRBV5-1 and TRBJ2-1): KAGVTQTPRYLIKTRGQQVTLSCSPISGHRSVSWYQQTPGQGLQFLFEYFSETQRNKGNFPGRFSGRQFSNSRSEMNVSTLELGDSALYLCASAIGTGVYNEQFFGPGTRLTVL.

This rearrangement joins TRBV12-3 or TRBV12-4 to TRBJ1-6, with a possible D match to TRBD1 (6 bases). The length of the CDR3 is 16 residues. V lost 2 bases and J 2 bases, leaving 10 bases between the germline ends. The CDR3 loop is CASSLSGATYNSPLHF. As DNA, the CDR3 is TGTGCCAGCAGTTTATCAGGGGCCACCTATAATTCACCCCTCCACTTT.

This clonotype was observed a handful of times. J is TRBJ1-4 and V is TRBV5-1; 7 bases fit TRBD1. Germline V lookup: CDR1 SGHRS, CDR2 YFSETQ. V was clipped by 4 bases and J by 3 bases; unmatched bases: 12. There are 17 residues in the CDR3. As DNA, the CDR3 is TGCGCCAGCAGCCCGGGACAGTCCCATCCATCTAATGAAAAACTGTTTTTT. Translating it yields CASSPGQSHPSNEKLFF. Full variable domain (outside the CDR3, taken from reference TRBV5-1 and TRBJ1-4): KAGVTQTPRYLIKTRGQQVTLSCSPISGHRSVSWYQQTPGQGLQFLFEYFSETQRNKGNFPGRFSGRQFSNSRSEMNVSTLELGDSALYLCASSPGQSHPSNEKLFFGSGTQLSVL.

The chain has TRBV5-1 and TRBJ2-2; unclear D gene. The CDR3 spans 17 residues. V gave up 6 bases and J gave up 2 bases, with 20 bases separating them. Per the germline V gene, CDR1 is SGHRS and CDR2 is YFSETQ. The CDR3 reads CASTPSRWGINTGELFF. In DNA, the CDR3 is TGCGCCAGCACCCCCTCTCGGTGGGGAATCAACACCGGGGAGCTGTTTTTT.

This clonotype has a count of ten or more. CDR3 in amino acids: CASSLKLAGDAETQYF. The CDR3 coding sequence is TGTGCCAGCAGTTTGAAGTTAGCGGGAGATGCTGAGACCCAGTACTTC. This chain links TRBV12-3 or TRBV12-4 with TRBJ2-5, with 9 bases identical to TRBD2. The CDR3 runs to 16 residues. Germline trimming cut 3 bases from V and 5 bases from J; bases unmatched to any gene: 10.

In its sample, this clonotype was seen a few times. This sequence joins TRBV7-3 and TRBJ2-3; TRBD2 matches at 11 bases. J lost 1 base, V lost 5 bases, and 11 bases had no gene match. Germline assignment: CDR1 SGHTA and CDR2 FQGTGA. The CDR3 length is 18 residues. The chain's CDR3 is CASSRTGLAGGGTDTQYF. DNA for the CDR3: TGTGCCAGCAGCCGTACGGGGCTAGCGGGAGGAGGCACAGATACGCAGTATTTT.

This clonotype was picked up many times. V is TRBV9 and J is TRBJ2-1, with 11 positions matching TRBD2. V gave up 4 bases and J gave up 5 bases; unmatched junction bases: 17. CDR1 and CDR2 (germline): SGDLS, YYNGEE. The CDR3 spans 19 residues. In nucleotides, the CDR3 is TGTGCCAGCAGCTCCCCATTAGGGTCTAGCGGGAGGAGGGACAATGAGCAGTTCTTC. Protein product: CASSSPLGSSGRRDNEQFF.

This clonotype was counted between two and nine times. The gene calls are TRBV5-1 and TRBJ2-7, with 9 bases lining up with TRBD1. The CDR3 consists of 16 residues. The V segment lost 7 bases and the J segment 0 bases; nucleotides outside the gene matches: 11. Germline CDR1 reads SGHRS; CDR2 reads YFSETQ. Written as DNA, the CDR3 is TGCGCCAGCCGTCCGGGACAGGGAATTCACTCCTACGAGCAGTACTTC. This gives the protein CASRPGQGIHSYEQYF. The whole variable domain, filled in from reference TRBV5-1 and TRBJ2-7, reads KAGVTQTPRYLIKTRGQQVTLSCSPISGHRSVSWYQQTPGQGLQFLFEYFSETQRNKGNFPGRFSGRQFSNSRSEMNVSTLELGDSALYLCASRPGQGIHSYEQYFGPGTRLTVT.

This clonotype was counted ten times or more. The V call is TRBV5-1, the J call TRBJ2-5, with 8 bases aligning to TRBD1. From germline, CDR1 is SGHRS and CDR2 YFSETQ. This CDR3 has 15 amino acids. The V and J ends lost 2 bases and 0 bases, in that order; junction bases with no gene match: 3. CDR3 loop: CASSFQGAYQETQYF. In DNA form, the CDR3 reads TGCGCCAGCAGCTTTCAGGGGGCCTACCAAGAGACCCAGTACTTC.

The rearrangement links TRBV2 to TRBJ2-1, with 11 bases aligning to TRBD1. Germline V CDR1 and CDR2: SNHLY, FYNNEI. The CDR3 is 15 amino acids. Trimming at V came to 6 bases and at J to 7 bases, leaving 8 bases not matched to a gene. CDR3 in DNA: TGTGCCAGCAGGTCGGACAGGGGGCAACGGAATGAGCAGTTCTTC. Amino acid sequence: CASRSDRGQRNEQFF.

The table lists this clonotype with a few counts. The chain has TRBV7-9 and TRBJ1-1; 7 positions match TRBD1. After removal of 3 bases from V and 0 bases from J, the junction contained 4 bases not matched to a gene. Germline CDR1 reads SEHNR; CDR2 reads FQNEAQ (reference sequence). There are 15 residues in the CDR3. As DNA, the CDR3 is TGTGCCAGCAGCTTCCGACAGGGCTTGAACACTGAAGCTTTCTTT. It codes for CASSFRQGLNTEAFF.

This clonotype was counted a few times. The chain uses TRBV3-1 and TRBJ1-2, with D hard to call. CDR1 is LGHDT and CDR2 is YNNKEL in the germline V gene (reference sequence). Trimming stripped 5 bases from V and 4 bases from J, with 14 bases between. This CDR3 has 14 amino acids. CDR3 sequence (DNA): TGTGCCAGCAGCGGTGGAGGAGCTGGCTATGGCTACACCTTC. As protein: CASSGGGAGYGYTF.

This clonotype was picked up a small number of times. A read error may produce the germline difference seen at one junction end. The chain employs TRBV7-7 and TRBJ2-5, with TRBD2 identical over 15 bases. The CDR3 is 17 amino acids. CDR1 is SSHAT and CDR2 is FNYEAQ in the germline V gene (reference sequence). The CDR3 DNA follows: TGTGCTAGCAGCTTGGGACTAGCGGGAGGCAAAAAAGAGACCCAGTACTTC. It is translated as CASSLGLAGGKKETQYF. Full variable domain (missing parts from reference TRBV7-7 and TRBJ2-5): GAGVSQSPRYKVTKRGQDVTLRCDPISSHATLYWYQQALGQGPEFLTYFNYEAQPDKSGLPSDRFSAERPEGSISTLTIQRTEQRDSAMYRCASSLGLAGGKKETQYFGPGTRLLVL.